This T cell receptor (beta chain) was identified during a study of cytomegalovirus exposure and HLA in healthy donors. About the study: Early release data held 85 million or so unique TCRs from HLA-typed donors. Study-wide results and limits: The productive fraction for most TCR beta V segments was about 90% or about 30% in an earlier analysis. Later analysis demonstrated an association between a missense DCLRE1C variant and TCR beta V- and J-gene trimming.

The PCR used 60 Vbeta and 13 Jbeta primers. The method was immunoSEQ multiplex PCR; TCRdb's version includes in-frame clones alone and lacks a portion of them. Its table records about 200,000 clones. Trimming cost V 8 bases and J 11 bases; bases outside gene matches: 6. CDR1 and CDR2 from the germline V gene are MDHEN and SYDVKM. The CDR3 is 11 amino acids. Comments on this clone: Its specificity is unknown.

The sample comprised PBMCs. The receptor was isolated from a boy between 10 and 17 years old in good health and CMV-seronegative. The chain has TRBV28 and TRBJ1-1; 9 positions agree with TRBD1. This CDR3 reads CASSSDRGAFF. CDR3 DNA: TGTGCCAGCTCGAGTGACAGGGGGGCTTTCTTT.